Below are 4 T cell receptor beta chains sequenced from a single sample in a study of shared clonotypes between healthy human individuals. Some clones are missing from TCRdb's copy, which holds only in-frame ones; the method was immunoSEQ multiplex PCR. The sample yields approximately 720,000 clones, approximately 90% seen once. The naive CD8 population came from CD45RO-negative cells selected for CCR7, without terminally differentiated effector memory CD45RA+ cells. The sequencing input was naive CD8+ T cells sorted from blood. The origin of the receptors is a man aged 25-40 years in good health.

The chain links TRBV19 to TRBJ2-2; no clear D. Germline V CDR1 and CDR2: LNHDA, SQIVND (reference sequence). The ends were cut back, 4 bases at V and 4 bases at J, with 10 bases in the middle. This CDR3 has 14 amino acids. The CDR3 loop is CASSTQEATGELFF. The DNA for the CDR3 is TGTGCCAGTAGTACTCAGGAAGCCACCGGGGAGCTGTTTTTT.

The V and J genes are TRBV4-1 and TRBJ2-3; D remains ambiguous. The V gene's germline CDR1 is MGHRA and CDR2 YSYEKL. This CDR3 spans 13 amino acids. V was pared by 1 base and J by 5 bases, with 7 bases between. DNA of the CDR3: TGCGCCAGCAGCCAAGCATGGGGAGATACGCAGTATTTT. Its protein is CASSQAWGDTQYF.

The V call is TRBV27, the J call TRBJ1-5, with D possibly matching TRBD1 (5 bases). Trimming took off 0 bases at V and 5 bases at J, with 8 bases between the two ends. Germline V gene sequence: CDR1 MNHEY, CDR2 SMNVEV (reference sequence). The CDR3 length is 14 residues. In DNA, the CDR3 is TGTGCCAGCAGTTTATCTTTGGGGGATCAGCCCCAGCATTTT. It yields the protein CASSLSLGDQPQHF.

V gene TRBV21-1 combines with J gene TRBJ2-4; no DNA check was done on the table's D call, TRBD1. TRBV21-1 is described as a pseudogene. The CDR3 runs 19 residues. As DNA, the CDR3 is TGTGCCAGCAGCAAAGAAGCTGAGACAGGGGTTGGAGCCAAAAACATTCAGTACTTC. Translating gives CASSKEAETGVGAKNIQYF.